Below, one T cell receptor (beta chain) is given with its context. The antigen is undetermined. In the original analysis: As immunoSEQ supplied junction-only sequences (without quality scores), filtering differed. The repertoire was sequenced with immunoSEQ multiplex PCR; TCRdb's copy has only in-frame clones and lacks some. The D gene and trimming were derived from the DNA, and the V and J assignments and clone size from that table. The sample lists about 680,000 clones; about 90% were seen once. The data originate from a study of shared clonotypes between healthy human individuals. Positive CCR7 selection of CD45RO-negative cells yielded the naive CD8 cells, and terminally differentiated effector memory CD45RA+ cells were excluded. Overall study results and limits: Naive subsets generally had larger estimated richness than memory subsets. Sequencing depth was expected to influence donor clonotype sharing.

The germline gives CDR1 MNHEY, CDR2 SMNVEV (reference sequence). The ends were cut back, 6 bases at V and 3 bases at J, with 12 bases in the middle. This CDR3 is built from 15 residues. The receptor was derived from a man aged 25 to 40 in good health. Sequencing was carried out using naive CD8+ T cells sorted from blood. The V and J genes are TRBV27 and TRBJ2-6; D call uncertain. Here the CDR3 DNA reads TGTGCCAGCAGACTCGGTGTGGATGGGGCCAACGTCCTGACTTTC. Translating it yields CASRLGVDGANVLTF.